Listed below are T cell receptor beta chains from one sample, sequenced in a study of T cell repertoires in aging, cancer and after chemotherapy. Each CDR3 protein is one row after TCRdb ran MiXCR on the multiplex PCR reads. The data hold 3,000 to 3,500 distinct CDR3 sequences, with about 42% observed a single time. The sample was blood. The receptors stem from a human donor with a solid tumor. Each CDR3 is given with its conserved first and last residue. The order of the fields is J gene, D gene, V gene, clone size, CDR3 protein, CDR3 DNA. D genes are given only for firm matches. Clone size is not always given. Where it is, it says once, few, many or a class for expanded clones.

J gene: TRBJ2-1; D gene: NA; V gene: TRBV6-4; clone size: once; CDR3 protein: CASSRQGEGDEQFF; CDR3 DNA: TGTGCCAGCAGTCGCCAGGGGGAGGGCGATGAGCAGTTCTTC
J gene: TRBJ2-7; D gene: TRBD2; V gene: TRBV6-5; clone size: NA; CDR3 protein: CASKRELYEQYF; CDR3 DNA: TGTGCCAGCAAGCGGGAGCTCTACGAGCAGTACTTC
J gene: TRBJ1-1; D gene: NA; V gene: TRBV29-1; clone size: medium-sized; CDR3 protein: CSVAAELNTEAFF; CDR3 DNA: TGCAGCGTTGCGGCGGAGTTGAACACTGAAGCTTTCTTT
J gene: TRBJ2-3; D gene: TRBD2; V gene: TRBV6-1; clone size: few; CDR3 protein: CASKQLAGGQVGDTQYF; CDR3 DNA: TGTGCCAGCAAGCAACTAGCGGGGGGGCAGGTCGGAGATACGCAGTATTTT
J gene: TRBJ2-1; D gene: TRBD2; V gene: TRBV12-3/TRBV12-4; clone size: NA; CDR3 protein: CASSSLGRGTGEQFF; CDR3 DNA: TGTGCCAGCAGTTCCCTAGGGCGGGGGACGGGGGAGCAGTTCTTC
J gene: TRBJ2-2; D gene: NA; V gene: TRBV6-1; clone size: NA; CDR3 protein: CASSERTGELFF; CDR3 DNA: TGTGCCAGCAGTGAAAGAACCGGGGAGCTGTTTTTT
J gene: TRBJ2-1; D gene: NA; V gene: TRBV20-1; clone size: once; CDR3 protein: CSAGRGGRGYEQFF; CDR3 DNA: TGCAGTGCGGGAAGAGGGGGTCGGGGCTATGAGCAGTTCTTC
J gene: TRBJ2-1; D gene: NA; V gene: TRBV18; clone size: NA; CDR3 protein: CASSPQGRGVWYEQFF; CDR3 DNA: TGTGCCAGCTCACCTCAGGGACGGGGAGTTTGGTACGAGCAGTTCTTC
J gene: TRBJ1-6; D gene: TRBD1; V gene: TRBV5-6; clone size: NA; CDR3 protein: CASSSPGTGEAPLHF; CDR3 DNA: TGTGCCAGCAGCTCTCCCGGGACAGGGGAGGCACCCCTCCACTTT
J gene: TRBJ1-2; D gene: NA; V gene: TRBV7-9; clone size: NA; CDR3 protein: CASSLDAEPYGYTF; CDR3 DNA: TGTGCCAGCAGCTTGGACGCCGAACCTTATGGCTACACCTTC
J gene: TRBJ1-5; D gene: TRBD1; V gene: TRBV19; clone size: NA; CDR3 protein: CATSTGAEQPQHF; CDR3 DNA: TGTGCCACCTCAACAGGGGCGGAGCAGCCCCAGCATTTT
J gene: TRBJ2-1; D gene: TRBD1; V gene: TRBV15; clone size: NA; CDR3 protein: CATSRDATTGGNEQFF; CDR3 DNA: TGTGCCACCAGCAGAGATGCTACGACAGGGGGCAATGAGCAGTTCTTC
J gene: TRBJ2-7; D gene: NA; V gene: TRBV5-4; clone size: NA; CDR3 protein: CASSPTGDGEQYF; CDR3 DNA: TGTGCCAGCAGCCCTACCGGGGACGGCGAGCAGTACTTC
J gene: TRBJ1-1; D gene: NA; V gene: TRBV30; clone size: few; CDR3 protein: CAWRGRARWAFF; CDR3 DNA: TGTGCCTGGCGGGGGAGGGCCCGATGGGCTTTCTTT
J gene: TRBJ1-2; D gene: NA; V gene: TRBV12-3/TRBV12-4; clone size: NA; CDR3 protein: CASSLAPDNGYTF; CDR3 DNA: TGTGCCAGCAGTTTGGCCCCCGATAATGGCTACACCTTC